This T cell receptor beta chain was retrieved from a study of regulatory T cells in long-lasting Graves disease. The study, taken as a whole, reports: The number of shared public clonotypes was higher in persistent patients (roughly 2,800) than new patients (over 900). The researchers studied only peripheral blood, not thyroid tissue. Possibly, too few samples lowered accuracy.

Time point in this sample: persistent/refractory GD, antithyroid drugs over 5 years with positive TRAb. PBMC-derived RNA was used for the TCR library. This clonotype was observed at least ten times. Its antigen remains unknown. Relying on iRepertoire HTBI primers and Arm-PCR of CDR3 regions, the team built TCR beta libraries. Via MiXCR, TCRdb re-called the multiplex PCR reads, giving one row per CDR3 protein. The sample has a few hundred thousand distinct CDR3 sequences; 23% are singletons. This clonotype originated in a female donor with Graves disease. Source: peripheral blood mononuclear cells (PBMCs), taken when the disease was refractory, from a patient treated with antithyroid drugs.

The CDR3 nucleotides read TGCGCCAGCAGCTTTCAGGACAACTATGGCTACACCTTC. Protein product: CASSFQDNYGYTF. This chain uses TRBV5-1 with TRBJ1-2; D ambiguous. From germline, CDR1 is SGHRS and CDR2 YFSETQ. The CDR3 runs 13 residues. V was trimmed by 2 bases and J by 2 bases, leaving 7 bases between them.